The clone carrying this T cell receptor beta chain was seen a few times. The antigen is not known. The method was immunoSEQ multiplex PCR; TCRdb's version includes in-frame clones alone and lacks a portion of them. Here the sample spans 90,000 to 100,000 clones, roughly 90% being singletons. This record belongs to a study of T cell responses to AZD1222 COVID-19 vaccine. The overall study: Second-dose recipients at about 4 or about 12 weeks were treated as one pooled group.

Findings of the study overall: Clonal diversity was possibly underestimated, and white British individuals and females predominated among donors.

Unmatched junction bases numbered 6, after V lost 2 bases and J lost 0 bases. Germline CDR1 and CDR2: MNHEY and SVGEGT. The CDR3 is 16 residues long. The chain carries TRBV6-2 or TRBV6-3 and TRBJ2-7; 8 bases agree with TRBD2. This clonotype was sampled from an adult in good health. Sequencing was performed on peripheral blood, taken on day 0 of AZD1222 vaccination. CDR3 sequence reads: CASSYQESGSSYEQYF. DNA for the CDR3: TGTGCCAGCAGTTACCAGGAGAGCGGGAGCTCCTACGAGCAGTACTTC.